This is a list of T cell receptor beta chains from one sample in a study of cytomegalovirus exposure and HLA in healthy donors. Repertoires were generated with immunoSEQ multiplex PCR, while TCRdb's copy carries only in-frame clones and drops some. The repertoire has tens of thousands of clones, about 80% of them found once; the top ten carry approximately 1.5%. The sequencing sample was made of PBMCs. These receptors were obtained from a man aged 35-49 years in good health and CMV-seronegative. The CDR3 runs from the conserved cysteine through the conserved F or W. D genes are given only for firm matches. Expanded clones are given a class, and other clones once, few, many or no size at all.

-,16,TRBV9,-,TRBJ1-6,TGTGCCAGCAGCGTGCTTGCGGAGGCTTATGATTCACCCCTCCACTTT,CASSVLAEAYDSPLHF
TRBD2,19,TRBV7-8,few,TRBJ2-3,TGTGCCAGCAGCCCAGGGCGACTAGCGGGGAGAACTAGCACAGATACGCAGTATTTT,CASSPGRLAGRTSTDTQYF
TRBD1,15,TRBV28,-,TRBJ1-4,TGTGCCAGCAGTTACCGGGACAGGGTATATGAAAAACTGTTTTTT,CASSYRDRVYEKLFF
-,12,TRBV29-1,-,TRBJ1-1,TGCAGCGTGAGAAGCGTGAACACTGAAGCTTTCTTT,CSVRSVNTEAFF
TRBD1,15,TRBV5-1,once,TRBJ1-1,TGCGCCAGCAGCTGGGGACAGGCGATGAACACTGAAGCTTTCTTT,CASSWGQAMNTEAFF
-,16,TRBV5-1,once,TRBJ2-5,TGCGCCAGCAGCCATGGGGATAGGGGAACCGGCGAGACCCAGTACTTC,CASSHGDRGTGETQYF
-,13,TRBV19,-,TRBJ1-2,TGTGCCAGTAGTAGCGGGGGATCCTATGGCTACACCTTC,CASSSGGSYGYTF
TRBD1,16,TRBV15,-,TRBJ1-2,TGTGCCACCAGCAGAGTAGTAGTAGGGCAGGGGGATGGCTACACCTTC,CATSRVVVGQGDGYTF
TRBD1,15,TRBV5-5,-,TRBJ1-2,TGTGCCAGCAGGGCTTCAGGGGGCATTAACTATGGCTACACCTTC,CASRASGGINYGYTF
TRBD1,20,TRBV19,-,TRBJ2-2,TGTGCCAGCCGAACACCTCCGGGACAGGGGCATTCTTTTACGACCGGGGAGCTGTTTTTT,CASRTPPGQGHSFTTGELFF
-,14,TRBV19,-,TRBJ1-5,TGTGCCAGTAGTCCCCTTTCTAGCAATCAGCCCCAGCATTTT,CASSPLSSNQPQHF
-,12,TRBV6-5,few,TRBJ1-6,TGTGCCAGCAGACTACAGGATTCACCCCTCCACTTT,CASRLQDSPLHF
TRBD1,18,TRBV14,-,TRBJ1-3,TGTGCCAGCAGCCAAGTTTTCGACAGGGGGCATTCTGGAAACACCATATATTTT,CASSQVFDRGHSGNTIYF
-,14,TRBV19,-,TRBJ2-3,TGTGCCAGTAGTATAGGGGAGGGCACAGATACGCAGTATTTT,CASSIGEGTDTQYF
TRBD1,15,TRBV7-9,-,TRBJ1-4,TGTGCCAGCAGCTTACTCGGGACAGGGGACGAAAAACTGTTTTTT,CASSLLGTGDEKLFF
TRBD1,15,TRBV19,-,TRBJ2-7,TGTGCCAGTAGTATGCAGGGACAGGGGGCTTACGAGCAGTACTTC,CASSMQGQGAYEQYF
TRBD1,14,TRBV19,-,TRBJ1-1,TGTGCCAGTAGTATTAGACAGGGTGACACTGAAGCTTTCTTT,CASSIRQGDTEAFF
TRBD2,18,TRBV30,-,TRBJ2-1,TGTGCCTGGAGTGTACGTTTAGCGGGGGACTCCGGGAGAGGAATACGGTTCTTC,CAWSVRLAGDSGRGIRFF
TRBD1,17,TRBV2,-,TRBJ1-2,TGTGCCAGCAGTGAAGCGCTCCCCGGGACAGGGGGAAAGGGCTACACCTTC,CASSEALPGTGGKGYTF
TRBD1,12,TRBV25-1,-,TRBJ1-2,TGTGCCAGCGTGGGACAGGGGAACGGCTACACCTTC,CASVGQGNGYTF
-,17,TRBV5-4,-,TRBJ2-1,TGTGCCAGCAGCTTCGGCGGGGGCCGTGCTTCCTACAATGAGCAGTTCTTC,CASSFGGGRASYNEQFF
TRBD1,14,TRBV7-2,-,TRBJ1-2,TGTGCCAGCAGCCTCCGACAGGGACTTGTTGGCTACACCTTC,CASSLRQGLVGYTF
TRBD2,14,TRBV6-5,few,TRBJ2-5,TGTGCCAGCAGGCCCGGGACTAGCGGAGAGACCCAGTACTTC,CASRPGTSGETQYF
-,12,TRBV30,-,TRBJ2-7,TGTGCCTGGAGCGCCAGTACCTACGAGCAGTACTTC,CAWSASTYEQYF
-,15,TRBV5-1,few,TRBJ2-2,TGCGCCAGCAGTTATCTAGCGATTGACGCCGGGGAGCTGTTTTTT,CASSYLAIDAGELFF
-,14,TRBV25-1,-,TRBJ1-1,TGTGCCAGCACCGAGGGACAAAAGAGCTCTGAAGCTTTCTTT,CASTEGQKSSEAFF
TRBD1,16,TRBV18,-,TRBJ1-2,TGTGCCAGCTCACCCTCCGAGCAGGGGGCCTCCTATGGCTACACCTTC,CASSPSEQGASYGYTF